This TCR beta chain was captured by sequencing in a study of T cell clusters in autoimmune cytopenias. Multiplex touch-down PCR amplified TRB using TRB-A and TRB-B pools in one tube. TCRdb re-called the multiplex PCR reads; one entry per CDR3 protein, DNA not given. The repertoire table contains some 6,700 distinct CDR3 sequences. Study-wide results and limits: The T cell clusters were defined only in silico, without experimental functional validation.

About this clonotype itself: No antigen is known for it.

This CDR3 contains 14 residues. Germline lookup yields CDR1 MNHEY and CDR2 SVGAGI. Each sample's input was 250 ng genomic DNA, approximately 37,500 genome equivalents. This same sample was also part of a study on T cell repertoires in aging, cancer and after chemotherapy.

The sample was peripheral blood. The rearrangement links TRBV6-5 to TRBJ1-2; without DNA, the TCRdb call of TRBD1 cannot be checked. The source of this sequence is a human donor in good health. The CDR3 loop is CASSSWTGGYGYTF.